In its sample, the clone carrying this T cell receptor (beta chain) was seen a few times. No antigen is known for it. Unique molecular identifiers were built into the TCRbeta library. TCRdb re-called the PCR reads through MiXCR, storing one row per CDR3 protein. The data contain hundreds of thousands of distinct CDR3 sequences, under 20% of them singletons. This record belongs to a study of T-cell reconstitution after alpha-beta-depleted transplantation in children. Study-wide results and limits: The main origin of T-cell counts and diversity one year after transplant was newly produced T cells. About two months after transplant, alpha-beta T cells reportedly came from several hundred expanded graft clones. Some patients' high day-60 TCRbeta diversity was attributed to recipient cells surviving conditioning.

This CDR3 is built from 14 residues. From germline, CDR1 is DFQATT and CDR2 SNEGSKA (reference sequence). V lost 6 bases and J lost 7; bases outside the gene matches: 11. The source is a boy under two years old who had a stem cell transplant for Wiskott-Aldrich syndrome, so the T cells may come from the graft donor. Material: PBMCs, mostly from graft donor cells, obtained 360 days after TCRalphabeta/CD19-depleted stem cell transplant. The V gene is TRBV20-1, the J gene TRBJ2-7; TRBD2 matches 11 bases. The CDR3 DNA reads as TGCAGTGCCATGTATAGCGGGAGGGCCTGGGAGCAGTACTTC. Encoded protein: CSAMYSGRAWEQYF.